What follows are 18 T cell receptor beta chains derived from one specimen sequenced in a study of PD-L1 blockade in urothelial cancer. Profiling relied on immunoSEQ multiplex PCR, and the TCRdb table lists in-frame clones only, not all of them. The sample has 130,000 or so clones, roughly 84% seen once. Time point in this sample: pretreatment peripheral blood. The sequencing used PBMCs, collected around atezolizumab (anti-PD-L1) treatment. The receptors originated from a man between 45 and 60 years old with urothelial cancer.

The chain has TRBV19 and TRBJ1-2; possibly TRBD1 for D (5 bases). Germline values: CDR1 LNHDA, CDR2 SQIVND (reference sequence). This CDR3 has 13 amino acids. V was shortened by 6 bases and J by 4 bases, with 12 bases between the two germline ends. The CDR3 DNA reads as TGTGCCAGTAGCCAAGACAGACTCTATGGCTACACCTTC. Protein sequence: CASSQDRLYGYTF. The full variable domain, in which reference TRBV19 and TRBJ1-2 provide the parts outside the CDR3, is DGGITQSPKYLFRKEGQNVTLSCEQNLNHDAMYWYRQDPGQGLRLIYYSQIVNDFQKGDIAEGYSVSREKKESFPLTVTSAQKNPTAFYLCASSQDRLYGYTFGSGTRLTVV.

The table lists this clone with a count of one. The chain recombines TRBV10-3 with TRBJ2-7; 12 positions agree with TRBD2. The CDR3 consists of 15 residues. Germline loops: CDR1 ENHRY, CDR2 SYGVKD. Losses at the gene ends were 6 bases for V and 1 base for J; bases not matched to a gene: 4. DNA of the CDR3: TGTGCCATCAGGGAAACTAGCGGGAGGTCCTACGAGCAGTACTTC. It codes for CAIRETSGRSYEQYF.

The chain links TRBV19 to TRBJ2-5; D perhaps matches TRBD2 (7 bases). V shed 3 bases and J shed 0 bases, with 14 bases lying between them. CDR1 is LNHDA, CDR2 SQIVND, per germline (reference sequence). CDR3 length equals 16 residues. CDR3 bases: TGTGCCAGTAGTATTGGGGGGGGACACTACCAAGAGACCCAGTACTTC. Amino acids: CASSIGGGHYQETQYF.

Here the CDR3 DNA reads TGTGCCAGCAGCGTAGGAGACAGGGAAGGCTACACCTTC. This codes for CASSVGDREGYTF. The chain combines TRBV9 with TRBJ1-2; 7 nucleotides match TRBD1. CDR1 and CDR2 (germline): SGDLS, YYNGEE. CDR3 size: 13 residues. With 0 bases clipped from V and 8 bases from J, the junction kept 4 bases outside the gene matches.

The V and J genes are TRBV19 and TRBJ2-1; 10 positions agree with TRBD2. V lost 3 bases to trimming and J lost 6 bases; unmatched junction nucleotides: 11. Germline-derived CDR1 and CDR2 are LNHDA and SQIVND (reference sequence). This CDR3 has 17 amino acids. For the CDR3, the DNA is TGTGCCAGTAGTATTAGAAGGACGACTAGCGGGCCCAATGAGCAGTTCTTC. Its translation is CASSIRRTTSGPNEQFF. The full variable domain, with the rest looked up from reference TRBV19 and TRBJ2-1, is DGGITQSPKYLFRKEGQNVTLSCEQNLNHDAMYWYRQDPGQGLRLIYYSQIVNDFQKGDIAEGYSVSREKKESFPLTVTSAQKNPTAFYLCASSIRRTTSGPNEQFFGPGTRLTVL.

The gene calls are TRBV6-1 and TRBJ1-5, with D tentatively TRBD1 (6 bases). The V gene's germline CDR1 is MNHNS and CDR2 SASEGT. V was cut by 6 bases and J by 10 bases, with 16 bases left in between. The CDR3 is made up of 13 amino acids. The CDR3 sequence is CASRGQLKGPQHF. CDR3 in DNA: TGTGCCAGCAGAGGACAGCTCAAAGGTCCCCAGCATTTT.

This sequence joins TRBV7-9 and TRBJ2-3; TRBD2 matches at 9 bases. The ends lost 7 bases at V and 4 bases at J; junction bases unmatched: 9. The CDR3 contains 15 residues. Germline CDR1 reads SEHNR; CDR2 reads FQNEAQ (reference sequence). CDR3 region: CASNNLAGRADTQYF. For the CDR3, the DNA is TGTGCCAGCAACAATCTAGCGGGACGTGCAGATACGCAGTATTTT.

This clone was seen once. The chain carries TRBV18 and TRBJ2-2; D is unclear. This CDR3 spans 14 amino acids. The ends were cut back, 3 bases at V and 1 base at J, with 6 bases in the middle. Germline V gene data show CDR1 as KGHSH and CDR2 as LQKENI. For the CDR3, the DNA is TGTGCCAGCTCACCTGAGCGGAACACCGGGGAGCTGTTTTTT. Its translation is CASSPERNTGELFF.

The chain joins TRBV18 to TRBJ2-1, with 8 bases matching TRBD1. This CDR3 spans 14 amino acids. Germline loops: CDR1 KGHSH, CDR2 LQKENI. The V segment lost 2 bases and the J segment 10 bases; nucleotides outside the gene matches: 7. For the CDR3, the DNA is TGTGCCAGCTCACCATCAGGGGGCATAACGGAGCAGTTCTTC. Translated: CASSPSGGITEQFF.

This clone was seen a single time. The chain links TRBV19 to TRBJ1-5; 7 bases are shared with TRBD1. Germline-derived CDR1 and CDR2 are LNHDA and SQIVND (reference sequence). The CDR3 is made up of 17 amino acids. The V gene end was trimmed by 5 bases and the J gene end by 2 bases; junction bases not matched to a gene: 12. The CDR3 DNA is TGTGCCAGTAGTCCGTGGGACAGCGCAAGGGGCAATCAGCCCCAGCATTTT. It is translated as CASSPWDSARGNQPQHF.

The CDR3 loop is CASRDRVHQPQHF. The CDR3 coding sequence is TGCGCCAGCAGGGACAGGGTGCATCAGCCCCAGCATTTT. The rearrangement uses TRBV10-2 and TRBJ1-5, with TRBD1 matching over 8 bases. The CDR3 sequence is 13 residues long. After removal of 6 bases from V and 5 bases from J, the junction contained 3 bases not matched to a gene. CDR1 is WSHSY, CDR2 SAAADI, per germline.

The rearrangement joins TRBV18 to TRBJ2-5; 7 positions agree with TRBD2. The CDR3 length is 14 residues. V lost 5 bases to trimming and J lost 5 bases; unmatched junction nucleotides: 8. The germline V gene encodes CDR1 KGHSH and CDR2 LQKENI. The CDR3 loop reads CASSSGLGGETQYF. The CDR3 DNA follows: TGTGCCAGCTCATCGGGACTCGGGGGGGAGACCCAGTACTTC.

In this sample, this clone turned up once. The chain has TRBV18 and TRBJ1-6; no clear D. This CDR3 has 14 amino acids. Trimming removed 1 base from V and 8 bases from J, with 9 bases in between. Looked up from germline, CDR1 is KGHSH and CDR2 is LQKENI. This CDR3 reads CASSPRAIDSPLHF. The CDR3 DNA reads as TGTGCCAGCTCACCACGGGCGATAGATTCACCCCTCCACTTT.

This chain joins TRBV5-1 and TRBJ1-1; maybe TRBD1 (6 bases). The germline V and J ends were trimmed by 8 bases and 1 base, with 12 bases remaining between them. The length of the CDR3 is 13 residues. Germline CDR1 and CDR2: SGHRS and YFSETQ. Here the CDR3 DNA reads TGCGCCAGGAGACAGGTTAGGAACACTGAAGCTTTCTTT. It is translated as CARRQVRNTEAFF.

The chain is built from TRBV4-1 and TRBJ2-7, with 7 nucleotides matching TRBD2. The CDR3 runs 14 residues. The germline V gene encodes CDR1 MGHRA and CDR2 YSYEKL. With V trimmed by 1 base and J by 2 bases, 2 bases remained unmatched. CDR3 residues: CASSQGAGTYEQYF. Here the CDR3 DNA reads TGCGCCAGCAGCCAAGGAGCGGGAACCTACGAGCAGTACTTC.

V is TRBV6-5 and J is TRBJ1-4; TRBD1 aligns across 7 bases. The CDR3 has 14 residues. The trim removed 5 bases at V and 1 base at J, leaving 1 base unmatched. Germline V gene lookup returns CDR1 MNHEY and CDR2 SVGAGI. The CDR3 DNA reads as TGTGCCAGCAGTCGACAGGGAACTAATGAAAAACTGTTTTTT. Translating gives CASSRQGTNEKLFF.

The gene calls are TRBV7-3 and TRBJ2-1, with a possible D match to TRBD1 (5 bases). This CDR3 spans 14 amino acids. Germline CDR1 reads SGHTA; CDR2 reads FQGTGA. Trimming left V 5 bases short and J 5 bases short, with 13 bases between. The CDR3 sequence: CASSPGDRNNEQFF. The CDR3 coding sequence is TGTGCCAGCAGCCCAGGCGACAGAAACAATGAGCAGTTCTTC.

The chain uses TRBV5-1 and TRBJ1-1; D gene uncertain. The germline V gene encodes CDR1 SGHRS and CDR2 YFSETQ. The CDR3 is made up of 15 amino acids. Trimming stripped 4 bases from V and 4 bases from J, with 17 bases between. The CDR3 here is CASSTAGTLVTEAFF. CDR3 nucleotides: TGCGCCAGCAGCACCGCAGGAACATTGGTCACTGAAGCTTTCTTT.